The 29 T cell receptor beta chains reported below all come from one sample, sequenced in a study of blood T cell repertoires in COVID-19. The assay was immunoSEQ multiplex PCR, and TCRdb's table has in-frame clones only and misses some. This table holds some 45,000 clones, approximately 80% found once. Specimen: peripheral blood. The receptors were sampled from a human donor in a cohort sampled during active COVID-19.

V and J are TRBV5-1 and TRBJ2-2; TRBD2 aligns across 7 bases. Losses at the gene ends were 4 bases for V and 6 bases for J; bases not matched to a gene: 6. The CDR3 covers 14 residues. Germline loops: CDR1 SGHRS, CDR2 YFSETQ. In DNA, the CDR3 is TGCGCCAGCAGCGTAGGACTAGTAGCCGGGGAGCTGTTTTTT. This codes for CASSVGLVAGELFF.

V gene TRBV6-1 combines with J gene TRBJ1-3; D is possibly TRBD1 (5 bases). Trimming removed 3 bases from V and 0 bases from J, with 12 bases in between. Germline lookup yields CDR1 MNHNS and CDR2 SASEGT. The CDR3 totals 16 residues. The chain's CDR3 is CASSELQDHSGNTIYF. In DNA form, the CDR3 reads TGTGCCAGCAGTGAGTTACAGGATCACTCTGGAAACACCATATATTTT.

This clone was counted a single time. The chain recombines TRBV6-6 with TRBJ2-7; TRBD1 matches at 10 bases. V lost 2 bases and J lost 5; bases outside the gene matches: 6. Germline assignment: CDR1 MNHNY and CDR2 SVGAGI (reference sequence). The CDR3 extends over 15 amino acids. Here the CDR3 reads CASSYGGTGANEQYF. CDR3 DNA sequence: TGTGCCAGCAGTTACGGGGGGACAGGGGCCAACGAGCAGTACTTC.

The CDR3 spells CASSLAEGQPQHF. The CDR3 DNA follows: TGCGCCAGCAGCTTGGCCGAGGGTCAGCCCCAGCATTTT. This chain links TRBV5-1 with TRBJ1-5, with D unresolved. Germline values: CDR1 SGHRS, CDR2 YFSETQ. The CDR3 is made up of 13 amino acids. Trimming left V 0 bases short and J 6 bases short, with 7 bases between.

This clone was detected a few times. The V and J genes are TRBV19 and TRBJ1-4; 7 bases line up with TRBD1. Trimming removed 6 bases from V and 2 bases from J; junction bases left unmatched: 0. CDR1 is LNHDA and CDR2 is SQIVND in the germline V gene (reference sequence). The length of the CDR3 is 13 residues. The CDR3 DNA follows: TGTGCCAGTAGCAGGGGGACTAATGAAAAACTGTTTTTT. Protein product: CASSRGTNEKLFF.

The J gene is TRBJ2-1, the V gene TRBV6-5; possible D gene TRBD2, 5 bases. V lost 11 bases to trimming and J lost 2 bases, with 19 bases between them. This CDR3 comprises 15 residues. Per the germline V gene, CDR1 is MNHEY and CDR2 is SVGAGI. The CDR3 nucleotides read TGTGCCTCTCTCCCGACTGGAGGTGCCTACAATGAGCAGTTCTTC. Residues: CASLPTGGAYNEQFF.

V usage is TRBV21-1 and J usage is TRBJ2-7; the table assigns TRBD2, which was not confirmed against the DNA. TRBV21-1 is a pseudogene segment. The length of the CDR3 is 16 residues. CDR3 sequence reads: CASSKPSGRALDEQYF. CDR3 coding DNA: TGTGCCAGCAGCAAACCCAGCGGGAGGGCCTTAGACGAGCAGTACTTC.

This clone was seen only once. The genes are TRBV19 and TRBJ2-5; maybe TRBD2 (5 bases). CDR3 length: 15 residues. CDR1 and CDR2 from the germline V gene are LNHDA and SQIVND (reference sequence). V dropped 4 bases and J dropped 5 bases, with 17 bases sitting between them. The CDR3 protein is CASSTSGPRRETQYF. The CDR3 region has the DNA TGTGCCAGTAGTACAAGCGGACCCCGTAGGGAGACCCAGTACTTC.

The rearrangement uses TRBV7-2 and TRBJ1-2; tentatively, D is TRBD1 (6 bases). Trimming stripped 1 base from V and 6 bases from J, with 18 bases between. The germline gives CDR1 SGHTA, CDR2 FQGNSA. The CDR3 is 16 amino acids. The CDR3 DNA reads TGTGCCAGCAGCTTAGTATGGGGCGACAGGAGGCATGGCTACACCTTC. Encoded protein: CASSLVWGDRRHGYTF.

The genes are TRBV10-1 and TRBJ2-7, with 8 bases aligning to TRBD2. V shed 10 bases and J 7 bases; nucleotides not matched to a gene: 12. Per germline, CDR1 WNHNN and CDR2 SYGVQD (reference sequence). The CDR3 consists of 13 residues. The CDR3: CATPKREFYEQYF. The CDR3 DNA reads as TGCGCCACCCCTAAGCGGGAGTTTTATGAGCAGTACTTC.

This chain joins TRBV5-6 and TRBJ1-1, with D perhaps TRBD1 (5 bases). Per the germline V gene, CDR1 is SGHDT and CDR2 is YYEEEE. V dropped 3 bases and J dropped 1 base, with 10 bases sitting between them. The CDR3 is 14 amino acids. The CDR3 loop is CASSWTPRNTEAFF. Written as DNA, the CDR3 is TGTGCCAGCAGCTGGACACCTCGGAACACTGAAGCTTTCTTT.

DNA of the CDR3: TGTGCCAGCAGCCGAACTAGCGGGAGGAAGAATGAGCAGTTCTTC. Translated, it gives CASSRTSGRKNEQFF. The chain employs TRBV14 and TRBJ2-1, with 12 bases fitting TRBD2. The trim removed 4 bases at V and 7 bases at J, leaving 5 bases unmatched. The CDR3 has 15 amino acids. CDR1 is SGHDN, CDR2 FVKESK, per germline.

The chain links TRBV7-3 to TRBJ2-2; TRBD1 aligns across 8 bases. The CDR3 consists of 15 residues. The J segment lost 2 bases and the V segment lost 4 bases, leaving 3 bases of the junction unmatched. From germline, CDR1 is SGHTA and CDR2 FQGTGA. CDR3 sequence reads: CASSSGQVNTGELFF. The CDR3 DNA reads as TGTGCCAGCAGCTCGGGACAGGTCAACACCGGGGAGCTGTTTTTT.

This clone occurred a few times. The rearrangement joins TRBV28 to TRBJ2-7; D is undetermined. Trimming removed 6 bases at V and 4 bases at J, with 13 bases between. This CDR3 contains 13 residues. Per germline, CDR1 MDHEN and CDR2 SYDVKM. The CDR3: CASSLLSSYEQYF. The CDR3 region has the DNA TGTGCCAGCAGCTTGCTCAGTTCTTACGAGCAGTACTTC. Looking up the rest from reference TRBV28 and TRBJ2-7 gives the full variable domain: DVKVTQSSRYLVKRTGEKVFLECVQDMDHENMFWYRQDPGLGLRLIYFSYDVKMKEKGDIPEGYSVSREKKERFSLILESASTNQTSMYLCASSLLSSYEQYFGPGTRLTVT.

V is TRBV20-1 and J is TRBJ2-7; 11 nucleotides match TRBD2. The CDR3 runs to 15 residues. The V segment lost 3 bases and the J segment 6 bases; nucleotides outside the gene matches: 10. Germline CDR1 is DFQATT and CDR2 is SNEGSKA (reference sequence). CDR3 protein: CSASTLELAGAEQYF. CDR3 nucleotides: TGCAGTGCTAGTACCCTCGAACTAGCGGGAGCCGAGCAGTACTTC.

The chain employs TRBV11-2 and TRBJ2-1; 10 bases agree with TRBD2. The CDR3 is 13 residues long. With V trimmed by 5 bases and J by 7 bases, 2 bases remained unmatched. CDR1 is SGHAT, CDR2 FQNNGV, per germline. The chain's CDR3 is CASSRGLANEQFF. CDR3 in DNA: TGTGCCAGCAGCCGGGGACTAGCGAATGAGCAGTTCTTC.

This sequence joins TRBV27 and TRBJ1-6, with D possibly matching TRBD1 (6 bases). In germline, CDR1 is MNHEY, CDR2 SMNVEV (reference sequence). The ends were cut back, 2 bases at V and 8 bases at J, with 16 bases in the middle. This CDR3 is 16 amino acids long. The DNA of the CDR3 is TGTGCCAGCAGTTTAAATCGGGACACCCTGCATTCACCCCTCCACTTT. This gives the protein CASSLNRDTLHSPLHF.

The J gene is TRBJ2-6, the V gene TRBV19, with D possibly being TRBD1 (5 bases). V was pared by 4 bases and J by 4 bases, with 14 bases between. CDR3 length equals 16 residues. Germline V lookup: CDR1 LNHDA, CDR2 SQIVND (reference sequence). The CDR3 loop reads CASSKGHRMGANVLTF. The CDR3, as DNA: TGTGCCAGTAGTAAAGGACATCGCATGGGGGCCAACGTCCTGACTTTC. The full variable domain, completed using reference TRBV19 and TRBJ2-6, is DGGITQSPKYLFRKEGQNVTLSCEQNLNHDAMYWYRQDPGQGLRLIYYSQIVNDFQKGDIAEGYSVSREKKESFPLTVTSAQKNPTAFYLCASSKGHRMGANVLTFGAGSRLTVL.

The chain carries TRBV7-3 and TRBJ2-7; 8 bases match TRBD2. Germline-derived CDR1 and CDR2 are SGHTA and FQGTGA. The J segment lost 6 bases and the V segment lost 5 bases, leaving 6 bases of the junction unmatched. This CDR3 spans 13 amino acids. The CDR3 nucleotides are TGTGCCAGCAGCCCCCCCGGGGGGGCCGAGCAGTACTTC. It encodes CASSPPGGAEQYF.

The genes are TRBV10-3 and TRBJ1-1; TRBD1 matches at 8 bases. Trimming removed 4 bases from V and 3 bases from J; junction bases left unmatched: 10. Germline assignment: CDR1 ENHRY and CDR2 SYGVKD. This CDR3 contains 16 residues. The CDR3 is CAISASGGLRDTEAFF. The DNA for the CDR3 is TGTGCCATCAGTGCGTCAGGGGGCTTGAGGGACACTGAAGCTTTCTTT.

V usage is TRBV29-1 and J usage is TRBJ2-3; a weak D match, TRBD2 (5 bases). CDR1 and CDR2 (germline): SQVTM, ANQGSEA. The CDR3 has 12 amino acids. Between the trimmed V and J ends, which lost 3 bases and 4 bases, there was a span of 8 bases. DNA for the CDR3: TGCAGCGTTGACGGGGATGCAGATACGCAGTATTTT. This encodes CSVDGDADTQYF.

This clone has just one count. The chain is built from TRBV2 and TRBJ1-5; possibly TRBD1 for D (5 bases). V lost 9 bases, J lost 3 bases, and 21 bases lay in between. Germline CDR1 is SNHLY and CDR2 is FYNNEI. CDR3 length equals 16 residues. CDR3 region: CASSLGLGGANQPQHF. The CDR3 DNA sequence: TGTGCCAGTTCCCTGGGGCTGGGGGGAGCCAATCAGCCCCAGCATTTT.

This chain joins TRBV27 and TRBJ2-2, with 11 positions matching TRBD1. The germline gives CDR1 MNHEY, CDR2 SMNVEV (reference sequence). The junction had 9 bases not matched to a gene; V was cut back by 6 bases and J by 3 bases. The CDR3 extends over 17 amino acids. The CDR3, as DNA: TGTGCCAGCAGACGGACAGGGGGCTTTTTACACACCGGGGAGCTGTTTTTT. Protein sequence: CASRRTGGFLHTGELFF.

J is TRBJ2-1 and V is TRBV7-2; tentatively, D is TRBD1 (5 bases). Germline loops: CDR1 SGHTA, CDR2 FQGNSA. The CDR3 has 15 residues. The ends were cut back, 1 base at V and 5 bases at J, with 12 bases in the middle. The DNA for the CDR3 is TGTGCCAGCAGCTTAGTCCCAGGGTTGGACAATGAGCAGTTCTTC. Translating gives CASSLVPGLDNEQFF.

The genes are TRBV10-3 and TRBJ1-5; D uncertain. Germline V gives CDR1 ENHRY, CDR2 SYGVKD. Trimming cost V 2 bases and J 1 base, with 6 bases left between them. The CDR3 has 14 amino acids. CDR3 sequence: CAISEGLSNQPQHF. The CDR3 coding sequence is TGTGCCATCAGTGAGGGACTCAGCAATCAGCCCCAGCATTTT.

The rearrangement joins TRBV11-2 to TRBJ1-1, with D perhaps TRBD1 (6 bases). CDR1 is SGHAT, CDR2 FQNNGV, per germline. The CDR3 is made up of 14 amino acids. V was trimmed by 4 bases and J by 5 bases, leaving 14 bases between them. DNA of the CDR3: TGTGCCAGCAGCTACCTGACAGGAGGAACTGAAGCTTTCTTT. Its translation is CASSYLTGGTEAFF.

This sequence joins TRBV5-1 and TRBJ2-3, with 8 bases matching TRBD2. Germline V gives CDR1 SGHRS, CDR2 YFSETQ. The trim removed 0 bases at V and 0 bases at J, leaving 3 bases unmatched. CDR3 size: 16 residues. The CDR3 region is CASSLVTGGSTDTQYF. CDR3 in DNA: TGCGCCAGCAGCTTGGTGACGGGGGGGAGCACAGATACGCAGTATTTT.

Points on this clone: Other DNA sequences within the sample encode an identical CDR3. This chain connects TRBV11-3 to TRBJ2-7, with 10 bases lining up with TRBD2. This CDR3 has 13 residues. From germline, CDR1 is SGHNT and CDR2 YENEEA. V dropped 5 bases and J dropped 2; count of bases not matched to a gene: 0. In DNA, the CDR3 is TGTGCCAGCAGCGGGACTAGCGCCTACGAGCAGTACTTC. Translation: CASSGTSAYEQYF.

The chain employs TRBV4-2 and TRBJ2-1; D possibly corresponds to TRBD2 (7 bases). V shed 0 bases and J shed 2 bases, with 17 bases lying between them. Germline V CDR1 and CDR2: LGHNA, YNFKEQ. The CDR3 is 18 amino acids. The CDR3 DNA is TGTGCCAGCAGCCAAGAAGGGGGACGACTAGCTACCTACAATGAGCAGTTCTTC. It specifies CASSQEGGRLATYNEQFF.